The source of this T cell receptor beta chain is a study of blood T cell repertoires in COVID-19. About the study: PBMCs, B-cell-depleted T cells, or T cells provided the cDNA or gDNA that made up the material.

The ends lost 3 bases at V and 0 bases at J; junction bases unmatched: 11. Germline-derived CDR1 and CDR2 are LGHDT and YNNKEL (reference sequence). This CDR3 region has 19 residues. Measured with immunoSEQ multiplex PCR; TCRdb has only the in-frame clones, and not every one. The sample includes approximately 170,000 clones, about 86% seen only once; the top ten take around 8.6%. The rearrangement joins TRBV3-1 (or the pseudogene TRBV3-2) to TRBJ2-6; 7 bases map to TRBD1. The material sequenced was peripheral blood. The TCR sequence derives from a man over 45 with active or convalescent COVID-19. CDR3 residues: CASSHLGQTQNSGANVLTF. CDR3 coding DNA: TGTGCCAGCAGCCACCTGGGACAGACCCAAAACTCTGGGGCCAACGTCCTGACTTTC.